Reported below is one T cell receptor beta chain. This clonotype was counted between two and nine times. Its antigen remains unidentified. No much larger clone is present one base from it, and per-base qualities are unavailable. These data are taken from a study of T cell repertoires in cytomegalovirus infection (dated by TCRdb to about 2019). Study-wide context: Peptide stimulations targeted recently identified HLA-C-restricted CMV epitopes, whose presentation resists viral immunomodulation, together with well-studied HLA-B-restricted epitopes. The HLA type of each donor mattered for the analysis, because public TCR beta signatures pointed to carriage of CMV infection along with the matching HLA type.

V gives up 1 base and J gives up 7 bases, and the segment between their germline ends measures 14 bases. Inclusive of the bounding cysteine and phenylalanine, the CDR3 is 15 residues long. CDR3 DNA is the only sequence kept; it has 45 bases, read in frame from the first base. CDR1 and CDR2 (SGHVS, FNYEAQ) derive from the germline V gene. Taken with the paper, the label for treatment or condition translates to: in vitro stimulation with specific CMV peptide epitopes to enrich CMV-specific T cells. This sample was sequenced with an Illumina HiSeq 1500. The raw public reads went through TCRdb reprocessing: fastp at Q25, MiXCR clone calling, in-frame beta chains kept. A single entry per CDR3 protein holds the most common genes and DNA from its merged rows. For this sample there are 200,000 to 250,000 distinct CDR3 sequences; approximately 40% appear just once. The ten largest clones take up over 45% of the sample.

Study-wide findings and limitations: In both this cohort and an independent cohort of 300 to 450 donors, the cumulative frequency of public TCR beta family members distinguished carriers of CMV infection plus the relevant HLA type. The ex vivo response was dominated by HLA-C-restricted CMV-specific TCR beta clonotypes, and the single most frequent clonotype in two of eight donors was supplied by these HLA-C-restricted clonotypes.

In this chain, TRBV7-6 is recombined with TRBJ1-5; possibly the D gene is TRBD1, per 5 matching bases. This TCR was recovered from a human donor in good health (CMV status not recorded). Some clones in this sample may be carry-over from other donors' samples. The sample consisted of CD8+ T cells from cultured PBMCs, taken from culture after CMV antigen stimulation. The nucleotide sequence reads TGTGCCAGCAGCTTAGATCTGGAGGGGAGGCAGCCCCAGCATTTT. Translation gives CASSLDLEGRQPQHF.